One sample yielded the 28 T cell receptor beta chains listed below, sequenced in a study of cytomegalovirus exposure and HLA in healthy donors. The PCR employed 60 Vbeta primers together with 13 Jbeta primers. Measured with immunoSEQ multiplex PCR; TCRdb has only the in-frame clones, and not every one. The sample consists of some 90,000 clones, under 70% of them appearing once. Sequenced: PBMCs. Receptors originate from a man aged 45-65 years in good health and CMV-seronegative.

The CDR3 reads CASSLVSGNEQYF. DNA for the CDR3: TGTGCCAGCAGCTTGGTTTCAGGTAACGAGCAGTACTTC. The chain links TRBV5-4 to TRBJ2-5; D not certain. The J call may be incorrect, as the DNA end agrees better with TRBJ2-7. The CDR3 has 13 residues. CDR1 and CDR2 from the germline V gene are SGHNT and YYREEE (reference sequence).

This clone was seen more than once but under ten times. The chain employs TRBV5-1 and TRBJ2-3, with 9 bases matching TRBD2. Per germline, CDR1 SGHRS and CDR2 YFSETQ. The CDR3 covers 17 residues. The V and J ends lost 2 bases and 2 bases, in that order; junction bases with no gene match: 9. The CDR3 DNA follows: TGCGCCAGCAGCTTCAGGCTAGCGGGGACCAACACAGATACGCAGTATTTT. As protein: CASSFRLAGTNTDTQYF.

CDR3 nucleotides: TGTGCCAGCAGCGAATTCGGCGGGGAGCTGTTTTTT. As protein: CASSEFGGELFF. The chain has TRBV11-2 and TRBJ2-2, with D unclear. This CDR3 spans 12 amino acids. The ends were cut back, 5 bases at V and 7 bases at J, with 8 bases in the middle. The germline V gene encodes CDR1 SGHAT and CDR2 FQNNGV.

The V call is TRBV18, the J call TRBJ1-1; D unresolved. The CDR3 sequence is 16 residues long. V shed 2 bases and J shed 0 bases, with 13 bases lying between them. The germline V gene encodes CDR1 KGHSH and CDR2 LQKENI. This CDR3 is CASSPNSDIMNTEAFF. The CDR3 DNA reads as TGTGCCAGCTCACCAAACAGTGATATCATGAACACTGAAGCTTTCTTT.

The count of this clone is one. The V gene is TRBV6-1, the J gene TRBJ1-2; 11 nucleotides match TRBD1. The CDR3 spans 15 residues. Germline CDR1 reads MNHNS; CDR2 reads SASEGT. V trimming: 6 bases; J trimming: 2 bases; junction bases outside the gene matches: 5. CDR3 amino acids: CASSFGQGANYGYTF. Here the CDR3 DNA reads TGTGCCAGCAGCTTCGGACAGGGGGCCAACTATGGCTACACCTTC.

This chain joins TRBV11-1 and TRBJ1-1; the match to TRBD1 covers 10 bases. Germline V gives CDR1 SGHAT, CDR2 FQDESV (reference sequence). The J segment lost 6 bases and the V segment lost 2 bases, leaving 6 bases of the junction unmatched. The CDR3 covers 15 residues. CDR3 region: CASSLHGTGVSEAFF. The DNA of the CDR3 is TGTGCCAGCAGCTTACATGGGACAGGGGTCTCTGAAGCTTTCTTT.

This clone was seen a single time. The chain recombines TRBV27 with TRBJ2-5; 9 bases agree with TRBD2. The J call may not be correct, given that the DNA end is closer to TRBJ2-7. There are 16 residues in the CDR3. Germline V gene data show CDR1 as MNHEY and CDR2 as SMNVEV (reference sequence). CDR3 bases: TGTGCCAGCAGTTTAATCCTAGCGGGATACCCGGTCGAGCAGTACTTC. It encodes CASSLILAGYPVEQYF.

The rearrangement uses TRBV10-1 and TRBJ1-6; D call uncertain. Germline assignment: CDR1 WNHNN and CDR2 SYGVQD (reference sequence). The CDR3 is 12 residues long. Trimming took off 6 bases at V and 5 bases at J, with 5 bases between the two ends. The CDR3 reads CASSPNNSPLHF. In DNA, the CDR3 is TGCGCCAGCAGCCCTAATAATTCACCCCTCCACTTT.

This clone was observed a few times. The chain uses TRBV7-9 and TRBJ1-3, with 10 positions matching TRBD1. Germline trimming cut 11 bases from V and 4 bases from J; bases unmatched to any gene: 8. Germline loops: CDR1 SEHNR, CDR2 FQNEAQ (reference sequence). The CDR3 is 14 amino acids. The CDR3 sequence is CAGRQGAGGNTIYF. CDR3 coding DNA: TGTGCCGGACGACAGGGGGCAGGAGGAAACACCATATATTTT.

The table lists this clone with a few counts. V usage is TRBV7-2 and J usage is TRBJ2-1; 7 bases fit TRBD1. Trimming removed 4 bases from V and 6 bases from J; junction bases left unmatched: 12. Germline V gives CDR1 SGHTA, CDR2 FQGNSA. The length of the CDR3 is 16 residues. The CDR3 bases are TGTGCCAGCAGCTACTCCGGGACAGCAGGTGGCAATGAGCAGTTCTTC. Its protein is CASSYSGTAGGNEQFF.

This chain joins TRBV28 and TRBJ2-7; TRBD2 matches at 10 bases. The CDR3 covers 16 residues. Trimming removed 1 base from V and 5 bases from J; junction bases left unmatched: 8. Germline CDR1 reads MDHEN; CDR2 reads SYDVKM. DNA for the CDR3: TGTGCCAGCAGTTTATTTCCTAGCGGGAGAGCTGACGAGCAGTACTTC. It yields the protein CASSLFPSGRADEQYF.

CDR3 in amino acids: CASSEGGPNTDTQYF. CDR3 sequence (DNA): TGCGCCAGCAGTGAAGGCGGGCCCAACACAGATACGCAGTATTTT. The chain joins TRBV10-1 to TRBJ2-3; tentatively, D is TRBD2 (5 bases). The germline V gene encodes CDR1 WNHNN and CDR2 SYGVQD (reference sequence). CDR3 length: 15 residues. V was clipped by 3 bases and J by 2 bases, with 12 bases between them.

As DNA, the CDR3 is TGCGCCAGCAGCGCGGGAGAGGGTTCGGGCCTTAATTCACCCCTCCACTTT. Amino acids: CASSAGEGSGLNSPLHF. The genes are TRBV5-1 and TRBJ1-6; D gene unclear. Germline V gene lookup returns CDR1 SGHRS and CDR2 YFSETQ. Between the trimmed V and J ends, which lost 4 bases and 6 bases, there was a span of 20 bases. The CDR3 runs to 17 residues.

CDR3 loop: CASSRTGTGPHEQYF. As DNA, the CDR3 is TGTGCCAGTAGTCGTACCGGGACAGGGCCCCACGAGCAGTACTTC. The chain couples TRBV19 to TRBJ2-7, with TRBD1 matching 9 bases. CDR3 size: 15 residues. Trimming took 5 bases from V and 5 from J; bases not matched to a gene: 10. CDR1 is LNHDA and CDR2 is SQIVND in the germline V gene (reference sequence).

The CDR3 region is CASSLSGARDTQSDYEQYF. The CDR3 coding sequence is TGTGCCAGCAGCTTAAGTGGGGCCCGGGACACCCAATCGGACTACGAGCAGTACTTC. This chain links TRBV7-3 with TRBJ2-7; TRBD1 is a possible D gene (6 bases). Germline CDR1 is SGHTA and CDR2 is FQGTGA. The V gene lost 1 base and the J gene lost 3 bases, with 25 bases spanning the gap. The CDR3 is 19 residues long.

The chain combines TRBV28 with TRBJ1-2; D is possibly TRBD1 (6 bases). V was clipped by 4 bases and J by 6 bases, with 18 bases between them. This CDR3 comprises 15 residues. Germline V gives CDR1 MDHEN, CDR2 SYDVKM. CDR3 in amino acids: CASSSPSRTVDGYTF. Here the CDR3 DNA reads TGTGCCAGCAGTTCGCCCTCCCGGACAGTGGATGGCTACACCTTC.

This chain joins TRBV27 and TRBJ2-3; D unclear. The V gene lost 2 bases and the J gene lost 0 bases, with 12 bases spanning the gap. CDR1 is MNHEY, CDR2 SMNVEV, per germline (reference sequence). This CDR3 contains 16 residues. CDR3 in DNA: TGTGCCAGCAGTTTACTGAGTCTTGGTAGCACAGATACGCAGTATTTT. Protein: CASSLLSLGSTDTQYF.

V is TRBV9 and J is TRBJ2-5; 9 bases are a match to TRBD2. Judging by the DNA end, TRBJ2-7 fits better; the J call may be wrong. The CDR3 covers 15 residues. CDR1 is SGDLS, CDR2 YYNGEE, per germline. The CDR3 DNA is TGTGCCAGCAGCGCCCGTAGCGGGAGCGGCTACGAGCAGTACTTC. Amino acid sequence: CASSARSGSGYEQYF.

Here the CDR3 reads CASSLGQDSHEQYF. The CDR3 DNA is TGTGCCAGCAGCCTCGGACAGGATTCCCACGAGCAGTACTTC. The chain couples TRBV7-9 to TRBJ2-7; TRBD1 matches 7 bases. This CDR3 has 14 amino acids. V gave up 5 bases and J gave up 5 bases; unmatched junction bases: 9. CDR1 is SEHNR, CDR2 FQNEAQ, per germline (reference sequence). Full variable domain (missing parts from reference TRBV7-9 and TRBJ2-7): DTGVSQNPRHKITKRGQNVTFRCDPISEHNRLYWYRQTLGQGPEFLTYFQNEAQLEKSRLLSDRFSAERPKGSFSTLEIQRTEQGDSAMYLCASSLGQDSHEQYFGPGTRLTVT.

A few counts support this clone. The chain combines TRBV14 with TRBJ1-2; 7 nucleotides line up with TRBD1. Unmatched junction bases numbered 4, after V lost 4 bases and J lost 5 bases. Germline CDR1 is SGHDN and CDR2 is FVKESK. The CDR3 is made up of 13 amino acids. The CDR3 reads CASSPGQQYGYTF. CDR3 coding DNA: TGTGCCAGCAGCCCGGGACAGCAATATGGCTACACCTTC.

This clone was observed a few times. The chain combines TRBV6-1 with TRBJ1-5; D ambiguous. The V gene's germline CDR1 is MNHNS and CDR2 SASEGT. The CDR3 sequence is 14 residues long. Trimming cost V 1 base and J 5 bases, with 9 bases left between them. The DNA for the CDR3 is TGTGCCAGCAGTGAAGTCCGGAGGGATCAGCCCCAGCATTTT. Residues: CASSEVRRDQPQHF.

This chain links TRBV10-3 with TRBJ2-7; 7 bases fit TRBD1. The CDR3 has 15 amino acids. Losses at the gene ends were 5 bases for V and 4 bases for J; bases not matched to a gene: 11. Per germline, CDR1 ENHRY and CDR2 SYGVKD. The CDR3, as DNA: TGTGCCATCAGTTCTACAGGGGACAAGGGATACGAGCAGTACTTC. This codes for CAISSTGDKGYEQYF.

V and J are TRBV20-1 and TRBJ1-1, with 9 positions matching TRBD1. V was clipped by 4 bases and J by 11 bases; unmatched bases: 5. The V gene's germline CDR1 is DFQATT and CDR2 SNEGSKA (reference sequence). There are 11 residues in the CDR3. Here the CDR3 reads CSATGQGWAFF. The CDR3 DNA sequence: TGCAGTGCTACAGGACAGGGGTGGGCTTTCTTT.

The chain has TRBV11-2 and TRBJ1-2, with TRBD1 matching over 9 bases. V lost 1 base, J lost 5 bases, and 2 bases stayed unmatched. This CDR3 comprises 14 residues. CDR1 SGHAT and CDR2 FQNNGV come from the germline V gene. The CDR3 sequence is CASSLGDRGYGYTF. The CDR3 bases are TGTGCCAGCAGCTTAGGCGACAGGGGGTATGGCTACACCTTC.

Turning to this clone: At one boundary the junction diverges from the germline segment, which might be a read error. V and J are TRBV28 and TRBJ1-3; D not certain. The V gene's germline CDR1 is MDHEN and CDR2 SYDVKM. CDR3 size: 15 residues. The CDR3 DNA follows: TGTGTCAGCAGTATCCGACGGGTCTCTGGAAACACCATATATTTT. Its translation is CVSSIRRVSGNTIYF.

The J gene is TRBJ2-7, the V gene TRBV6-6; tentatively, D is TRBD2 (5 bases). The V gene lost 5 bases and the J gene lost 4 bases, with 12 bases spanning the gap. This CDR3 is built from 13 residues. Germline lookup yields CDR1 MNHNY and CDR2 SVGAGI (reference sequence). The CDR3 region is CASSQAEEYEQYF. As DNA, the CDR3 is TGTGCCAGCAGTCAAGCGGAGGAGTACGAGCAGTACTTC.

About this clone itself: Other DNA sequences of this sample code for an identical CDR3. V usage is TRBV2 and J usage is TRBJ2-5; D ambiguous. The CDR3 loop spans 15 amino acids. Germline V lookup: CDR1 SNHLY, CDR2 FYNNEI. V lost 1 base to trimming and J lost 3 bases, with 12 bases between them. The CDR3 sequence is CASSEVYPREETQYF. The CDR3 coding sequence is TGTGCCAGCAGTGAAGTCTACCCACGTGAAGAGACCCAGTACTTC.

The gene calls are TRBV10-3 and TRBJ2-1; 7 bases align to TRBD1. CDR3 size: 15 residues. V dropped 10 bases and J dropped 6; count of bases not matched to a gene: 15. CDR1 is ENHRY, CDR2 SYGVKD, per germline. CDR3 protein: CATLTGSRTGNEQFF. CDR3 nucleotides: TGTGCCACCCTGACAGGGAGTAGGACGGGCAATGAGCAGTTCTTC.